The clone carrying this T cell receptor beta chain has more than one count but fewer than ten. Its antigen is currently unknown. This sample stems from a study of CD8 T cells in ankylosing spondylitis. Study-level findings and limits: Typical of ankylosing spondylitis blood, it appeared, was a TCR beta motif of under 10 highly homologous variants.

A single record per CDR3 protein comes from TCRdb applying MiXCR to the 5' RACE reads. The table lists fewer than 550,000 distinct CDR3 sequences, approximately 5% of them singletons. The CDR3 has 15 residues. Germline-derived CDR1 and CDR2 are SGHTA and FQGNSA. V lost 1 base and J 2 bases, leaving 6 bases between the germline ends. Material: blood, either unsorted or a sorted T cell fraction (not recorded which). The chain is built from TRBV7-2 and TRBJ2-6, with D perhaps given as TRBD1 or TRBD2 (5 bases each). The receptor was derived from a male donor with ankylosing spondylitis. For the CDR3, the DNA is TGTGCCAGCAGCTTAGTGGGACCTGGGGCCAACGTCCTGACTTTC. Residues: CASSLVGPGANVLTF.